This T cell receptor (beta chain) was retrieved from a study of Graves' ophthalmopathy and Graves' hyperthyroidism. Study-level points and caveats: With a specificity of around 77% and a sensitivity of 70% to 71%, the model predicted ophthalmopathy progression.

This clonotype was counted only a few times. The antigen is unknown. RNA transcripts were the source from which TCR beta CDR3 regions were amplified. HTBI primers were used in a first-round RT-PCR, which preceded a second-round multiplex PCR. MiXCR, applied by TCRdb to the multiplex PCR reads, yields one record per CDR3 protein. This sample carries about 500,000 distinct CDR3 sequences, 35% to 40% of them seen once, and the ten largest clones take 3.5% to 5%. People with hyperthyroidism were aged 18 to 65 and newly diagnosed, under 2 months' duration. Patients with other autoimmune diseases, uncontrolled infections, pregnancy or lactation were excluded. Per the germline V gene, CDR1 is SGHVS and CDR2 is FQNEAQ. V was cut by 3 bases and J by 3 bases, with 7 bases left in between. CDR3 length: 13 amino acids.

The chain joins TRBV7-8 to TRBJ2-3; D unclear. Sequenced input: peripheral blood or thyroid tissue (not recorded which). The sequence was obtained from an adult man with Graves' hyperthyroidism. Written as DNA, the CDR3 is TGTGCCAGCAGCTTTTTTTTGACAGATACGCAGTATTTT. As protein: CASSFFLTDTQYF.